This is a list of T cell receptor beta chains from one sample in a study of STAT5B mutations in CD4+ large granular lymphocyte leukemia. Some clones are missing from TCRdb's copy, which holds only in-frame ones; the method was immunoSEQ multiplex PCR. In the table there are roughly 30,000 clones, less than 80% of which are singletons. The source material was CD4+ T cells from blood buffy coats. The receptors were sampled from a human donor in good health. Both conserved end residues are trimmed from each CDR3.

j_gene | v_gene | CDR3aa
TRBJ2-5 | TRBV6-1 | ASSWTGEETQY
TRBJ1-2 | TRBV7-2 | ASSTTGNSYT
TRBJ1-2 | TRBV6-5 | ASRKPGTGGSGYT
TRBJ2-2 | TRBV7-2 | ASSPAALRTGELF
TRBJ2-2 | TRBV5-1 | ASSQTGTANTGELF
TRBJ2-5 | TRBV4-2 | ASSQGGGSGAETQY
TRBJ2-1 | TRBV11-2 | ASSFTSGGYNEQF
TRBJ2-1 | TRBV19 | ASRYTSGTYNEQF
TRBJ2-2 | TRBV27 | ASSLSTGQGRLF
TRBJ2-3 | TRBV7-3 | ASSLKGLTDTQY
TRBJ1-2 | TRBV18 | ASSPDGYGYT
TRBJ2-7 | TRBV6-6 | ASRSGQGATYEQY
TRBJ1-1 | TRBV11-2 | ASSLDRPGPNTEAF
TRBJ2-7 | TRBV29-1 | SVAQDSYEQY
TRBJ2-1 | TRBV23-1 | ASSQLSGTYSYNEQF
TRBJ2-2 | TRBV6-5 | ASTPSAANTGELF
TRBJ1-1 | TRBV19 | ASSTVNTEAF
TRBJ2-7 | TRBV18 | ASSPRDYPYEQY
TRBJ2-1 | TRBV28 | ASSFKTEVF
TRBJ2-1 | TRBV10-3 | ATRLAGGNSYNEQF
TRBJ1-2 | TRBV7-9 | ASSSGRRNYGYT
TRBJ2-7 | TRBV11-1 | ASSLRVGGLYEQY
TRBJ2-3 | TRBV19 | ASSSERGATTDTQY
TRBJ1-2 | TRBV2 | ASRTGFNYGYT
TRBJ2-3 | TRBV28 | ASSSGLAGDPSSTDTQY
TRBJ1-3 | TRBV19 | ASSHANQGLGNTIY
TRBJ2-3 | TRBV19 | ASSPPRGHGPTDTQY
TRBJ2-3 | TRBV16 | ASSQSAGQGGTDTQY
TRBJ1-1 | TRBV19 | ASSARQGRTEAF
TRBJ1-1 | TRBV5-6 | ASSRLTRGTEAF
TRBJ1-3 | TRBV6-5 | ASSRSSGNTIY
TRBJ1-3 | TRBV9 | ASSVEGGNTIY
TRBJ1-1 | TRBV5-5 | ASSLYSDSVNTEAF
TRBJ1-1 | TRBV7-9 | ASSLPMGDTEAF
TRBJ1-6 | TRBV27 | ASSQTAGLPYSPLH
TRBJ2-5 | TRBV27 | ASSSAFQETQY
TRBJ1-1 | TRBV7-8 | ASSPSGQGSTEAF
TRBJ2-7 | TRBV29-1 | SVGGTPYEQY
TRBJ2-1 | TRBV11-1 | ASSFGSGGYNEQF
TRBJ1-4 | TRBV10-2 | ASARDEKLF
TRBJ2-1 | TRBV4-2 | ASSQDSASFDEQF
TRBJ1-3 | TRBV27 | ASSRQGAGNTIY
TRBJ1-2 | TRBV7-9 | ALSGSVPVTGEYYGYT
TRBJ2-3 | TRBV19 | ASSQAGVTDTQY
TRBJ2-7 | TRBV6-6 | ASTWTGGTYEQY
TRBJ2-1 | TRBV2 | ASSTPSSGLRLYNEQF
TRBJ1-4 | TRBV19 | ASTDRGASNEKLF
TRBJ2-5 | TRBV13 | ASSFGTGQETQY
TRBJ1-2 | TRBV28 | ASHSNYGYT
TRBJ1-2 | TRBV11-3 | ASSPGQGHNGYT
TRBJ2-2 | TRBV19 | ASSMVGAGELF
TRBJ1-2 | TRBV18 | ASSPDGYGYT
TRBJ1-2 | TRBV5-6 | ASIKPGANYGYT
TRBJ1-1 | TRBV2 | ASSRLGDHTEAF
TRBJ1-6 | TRBV19 | ASRPQAAQNSPLH
TRBJ1-2 | TRBV28 | ASSFGGDQLNYGYT
TRBJ1-2 | TRBV18 | ASSPVTGGDGYT